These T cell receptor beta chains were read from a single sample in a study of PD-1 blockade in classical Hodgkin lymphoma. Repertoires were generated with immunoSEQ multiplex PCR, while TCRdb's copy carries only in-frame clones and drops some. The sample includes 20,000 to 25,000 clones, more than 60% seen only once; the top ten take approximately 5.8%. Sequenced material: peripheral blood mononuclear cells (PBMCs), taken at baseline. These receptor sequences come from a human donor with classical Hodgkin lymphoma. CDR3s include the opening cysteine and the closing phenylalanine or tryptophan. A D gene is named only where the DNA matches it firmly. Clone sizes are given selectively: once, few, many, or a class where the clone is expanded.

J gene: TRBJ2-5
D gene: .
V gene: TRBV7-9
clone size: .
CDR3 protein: CASSLITGFQETQYF
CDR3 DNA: TGTGCCAGCAGCTTAATAACGGGGTTCCAAGAGACCCAGTACTTC

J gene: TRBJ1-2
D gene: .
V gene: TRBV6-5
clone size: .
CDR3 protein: CASSYGLANYGYTF
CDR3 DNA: TGTGCCAGCAGTTATGGTCTGGCTAACTATGGCTACACCTTC

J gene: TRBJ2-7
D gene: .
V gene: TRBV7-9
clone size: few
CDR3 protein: CASNDLGGSYEQYF
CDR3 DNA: TGTGCCAGCAACGATCTGGGAGGCTCCTACGAGCAGTACTTC

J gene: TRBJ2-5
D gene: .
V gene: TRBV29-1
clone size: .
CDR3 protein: CSVEDSSRETQYF
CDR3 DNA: TGCAGCGTTGAAGACAGTAGCCGAGAGACCCAGTACTTC

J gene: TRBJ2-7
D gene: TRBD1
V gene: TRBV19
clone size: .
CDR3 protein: CASSITGQVAEQYF
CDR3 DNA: TGTGCCAGTAGTATTACCGGACAGGTGGCCGAGCAGTACTTC

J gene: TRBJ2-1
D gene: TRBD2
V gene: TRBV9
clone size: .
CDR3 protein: CASSLWGGYNEQFF
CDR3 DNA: TGTGCCAGCAGCTTATGGGGGGGATACAATGAGCAGTTCTTC

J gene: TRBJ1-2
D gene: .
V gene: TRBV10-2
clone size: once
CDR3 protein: CASSDPDYGYTF
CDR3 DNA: TGCGCCAGCAGTGACCCCGACTATGGCTACACCTTC

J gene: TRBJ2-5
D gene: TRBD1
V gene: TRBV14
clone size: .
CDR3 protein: CASSQGNAFHWDRGEETQYF
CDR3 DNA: TGTGCCAGCAGCCAAGGCAATGCCTTTCATTGGGACAGGGGCGAAGAGACCCAGTACTTC

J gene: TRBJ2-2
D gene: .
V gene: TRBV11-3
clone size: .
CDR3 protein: CASSLNTGELFF
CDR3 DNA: TGTGCCAGCAGTTTAAACACCGGGGAGCTGTTTTTT

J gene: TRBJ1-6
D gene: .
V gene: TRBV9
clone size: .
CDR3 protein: CASSVGTQGQSPLHF
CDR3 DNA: TGTGCCAGCAGCGTTGGGACACAGGGTCAATCACCCCTCCACTTT

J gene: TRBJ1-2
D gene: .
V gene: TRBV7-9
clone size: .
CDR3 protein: CASSLLQGSGYTF
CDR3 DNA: TGTGCCAGCAGCCTCCTACAGGGAAGCGGCTACACCTTC

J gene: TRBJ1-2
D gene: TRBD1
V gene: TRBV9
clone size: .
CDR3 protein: CASSDSPGQGAYGYTF
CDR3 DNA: TGTGCCAGCAGCGATTCCCCAGGACAGGGGGCCTATGGCTACACCTTC

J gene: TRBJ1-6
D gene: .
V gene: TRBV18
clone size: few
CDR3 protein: CASSDREINNSPLHF
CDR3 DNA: TGTGCCAGCTCAGACCGGGAAATTAATAATTCACCCCTCCACTTT

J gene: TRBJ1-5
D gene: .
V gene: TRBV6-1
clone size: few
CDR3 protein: CASSGRLQGNQPQHF
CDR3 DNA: TGTGCCAGCAGCGGGAGACTGCAGGGGAATCAGCCCCAGCATTTT

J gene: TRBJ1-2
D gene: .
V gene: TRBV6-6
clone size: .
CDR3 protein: CATTGYGYTF
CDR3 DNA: TGTGCCACTACCGGCTATGGCTACACCTTC

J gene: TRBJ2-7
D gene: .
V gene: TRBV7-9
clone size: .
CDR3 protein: CASSLEEGGSYEQYF
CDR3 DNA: TGTGCCAGCAGCTTAGAAGAGGGGGGCTCCTACGAGCAGTACTTC

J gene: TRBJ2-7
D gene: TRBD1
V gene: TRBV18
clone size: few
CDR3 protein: CASSPMGTGVYEQYF
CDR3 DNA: TGTGCCAGCTCACCTATGGGGACAGGGGTTTACGAGCAGTACTTC

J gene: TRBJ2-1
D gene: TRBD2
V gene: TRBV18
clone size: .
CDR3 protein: CASSPGGGYNEQFF
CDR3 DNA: TGTGCCAGCTCACCCGGGGGGGGGTACAATGAGCAGTTCTTC

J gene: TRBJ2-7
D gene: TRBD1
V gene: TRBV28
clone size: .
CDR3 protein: CASSSLRDRAYEQYF
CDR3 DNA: TGTGCCAGCAGTTCCCTGCGGGACAGGGCCTACGAGCAGTACTTC

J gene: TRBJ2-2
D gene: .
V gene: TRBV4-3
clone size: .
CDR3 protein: CASSRENTGELFF
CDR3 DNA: TGCGCCAGCAGCCGAGAGAACACCGGGGAGCTGTTTTTT

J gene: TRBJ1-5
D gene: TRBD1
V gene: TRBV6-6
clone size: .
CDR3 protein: CASSYPGGNQPQHF
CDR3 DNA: TGTGCCAGCAGTTATCCAGGGGGTAATCAGCCCCAGCATTTT

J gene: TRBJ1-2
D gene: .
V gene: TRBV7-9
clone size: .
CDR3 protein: CASSPGWGYGYTF
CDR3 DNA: TGTGCCAGCAGCCCCGGATGGGGCTATGGCTACACCTTC

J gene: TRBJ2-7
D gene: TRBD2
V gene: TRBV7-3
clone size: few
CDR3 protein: CASSSTSGGFEQYF
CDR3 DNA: TGTGCCAGCAGCTCGACTAGCGGGGGGTTCGAGCAGTACTTC